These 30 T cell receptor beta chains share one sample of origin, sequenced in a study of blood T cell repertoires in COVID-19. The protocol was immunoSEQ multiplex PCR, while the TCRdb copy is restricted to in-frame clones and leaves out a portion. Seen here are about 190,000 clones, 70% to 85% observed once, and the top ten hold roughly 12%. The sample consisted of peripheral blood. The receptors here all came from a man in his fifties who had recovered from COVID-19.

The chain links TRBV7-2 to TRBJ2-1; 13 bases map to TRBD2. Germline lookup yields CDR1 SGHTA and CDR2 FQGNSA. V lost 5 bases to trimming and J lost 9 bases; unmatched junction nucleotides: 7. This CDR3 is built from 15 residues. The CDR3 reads CASSPGLAGAGEQFF. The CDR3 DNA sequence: TGTGCCAGCAGCCCTGGACTAGCGGGAGCCGGTGAGCAGTTCTTC. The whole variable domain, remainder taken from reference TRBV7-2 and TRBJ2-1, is GAGVSQSPSNKVTEKGKDVELRCDPISGHTALYWYRQSLGQGLEFLIYFQGNSAPDKSGLPSDRFSAERTGGSVSTLTIQRTQQEDSAVYLCASSPGLAGAGEQFFGPGTRLTVL.

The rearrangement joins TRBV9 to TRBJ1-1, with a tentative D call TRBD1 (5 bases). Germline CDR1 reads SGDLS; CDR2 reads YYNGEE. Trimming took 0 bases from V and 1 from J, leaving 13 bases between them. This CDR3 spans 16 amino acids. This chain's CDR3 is CASSVEWGARNTEAFF. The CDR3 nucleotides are TGTGCCAGCAGCGTAGAGTGGGGCGCCCGGAACACTGAAGCTTTCTTT.

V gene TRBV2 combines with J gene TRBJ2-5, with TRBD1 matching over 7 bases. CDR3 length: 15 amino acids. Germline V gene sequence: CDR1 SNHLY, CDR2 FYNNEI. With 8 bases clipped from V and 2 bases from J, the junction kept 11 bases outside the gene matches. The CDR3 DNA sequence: TGTGCCAGCCATCCCGGACAGGCTCAACAAGAGACCCAGTACTTC. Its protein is CASHPGQAQQETQYF. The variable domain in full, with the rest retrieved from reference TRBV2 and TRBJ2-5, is EPEVTQTPSHQVTQMGQEVILRCVPISNHLYFYWYRQILGQKVEFLVSFYNNEISEKSEIFDDQFSVERPDGSNFTLKIRSTKLEDSAMYFCASHPGQAQQETQYFGPGTRLLVL.

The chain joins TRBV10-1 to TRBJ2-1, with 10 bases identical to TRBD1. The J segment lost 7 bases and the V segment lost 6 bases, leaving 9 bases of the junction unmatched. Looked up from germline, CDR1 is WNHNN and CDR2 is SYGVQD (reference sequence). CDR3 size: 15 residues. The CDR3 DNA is TGCGCCAGCAGCGATCCGGGACAGGGGAGTAATGAGCAGTTCTTC. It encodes CASSDPGQGSNEQFF.

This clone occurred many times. CDR3 protein: CASTESGNTIYF. CDR3 DNA: TGTGCCAGCACCGAGAGCGGAAACACCATATATTTT. The gene calls are TRBV2 and TRBJ1-3; no firm D call. CDR1 and CDR2 from the germline V gene are SNHLY and FYNNEI. Trimming took off 7 bases at V and 4 bases at J, with 8 bases between the two ends. The CDR3 contains 12 residues.

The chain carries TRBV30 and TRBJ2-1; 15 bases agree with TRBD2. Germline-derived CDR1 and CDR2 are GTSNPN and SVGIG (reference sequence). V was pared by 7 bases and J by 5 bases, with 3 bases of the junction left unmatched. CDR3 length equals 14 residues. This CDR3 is CASRTSGRDNEQFF. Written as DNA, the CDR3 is TGTGCCTCCCGGACTAGCGGGAGGGACAATGAGCAGTTCTTC.

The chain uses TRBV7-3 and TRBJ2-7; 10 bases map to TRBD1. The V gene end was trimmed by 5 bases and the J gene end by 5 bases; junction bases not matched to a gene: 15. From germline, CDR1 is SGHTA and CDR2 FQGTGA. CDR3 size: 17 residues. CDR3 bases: TGTGCCAGCAGCCCCCGCGGGACAGGGGATTTCTTCCACGAGCAGTACTTC. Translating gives CASSPRGTGDFFHEQYF.

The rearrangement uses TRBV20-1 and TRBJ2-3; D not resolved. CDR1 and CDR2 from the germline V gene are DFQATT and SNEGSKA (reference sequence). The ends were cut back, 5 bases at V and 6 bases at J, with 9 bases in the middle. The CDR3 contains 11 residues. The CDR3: CSAPSIDTQYF. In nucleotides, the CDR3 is TGCAGTGCTCCTAGTATTGATACGCAGTATTTT.

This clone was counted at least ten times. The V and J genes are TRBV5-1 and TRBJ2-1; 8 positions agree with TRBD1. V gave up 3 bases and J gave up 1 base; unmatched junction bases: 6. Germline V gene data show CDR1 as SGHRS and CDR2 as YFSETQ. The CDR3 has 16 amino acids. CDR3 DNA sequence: TGCGCCAGCAGCTCGACAGGGGCCCAGTCCTACAATGAGCAGTTCTTC. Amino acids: CASSSTGAQSYNEQFF. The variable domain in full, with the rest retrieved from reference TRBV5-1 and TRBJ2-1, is KAGVTQTPRYLIKTRGQQVTLSCSPISGHRSVSWYQQTPGQGLQFLFEYFSETQRNKGNFPGRFSGRQFSNSRSEMNVSTLELGDSALYLCASSSTGAQSYNEQFFGPGTRLTVL.

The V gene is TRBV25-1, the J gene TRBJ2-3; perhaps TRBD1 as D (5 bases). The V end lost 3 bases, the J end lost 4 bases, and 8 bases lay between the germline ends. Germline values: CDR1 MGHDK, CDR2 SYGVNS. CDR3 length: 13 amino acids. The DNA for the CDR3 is TGTGCCAGCAGTGAGTGGGGCCCAGATACGCAGTATTTT. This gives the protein CASSEWGPDTQYF.

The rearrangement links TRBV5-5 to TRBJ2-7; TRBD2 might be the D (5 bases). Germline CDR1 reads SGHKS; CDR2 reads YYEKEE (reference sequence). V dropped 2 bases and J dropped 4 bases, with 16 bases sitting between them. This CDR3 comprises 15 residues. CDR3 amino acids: CASSLRGIGRYEQYF. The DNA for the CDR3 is TGTGCCAGCAGCTTAAGAGGGATAGGCCGATACGAGCAGTACTTC.

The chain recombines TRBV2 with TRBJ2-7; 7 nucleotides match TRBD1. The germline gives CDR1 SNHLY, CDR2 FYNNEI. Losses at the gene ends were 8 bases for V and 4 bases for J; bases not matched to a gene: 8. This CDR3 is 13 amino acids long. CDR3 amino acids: CASGAGGRYEQYF. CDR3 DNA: TGTGCCAGCGGAGCAGGGGGTCGGTACGAGCAGTACTTC.

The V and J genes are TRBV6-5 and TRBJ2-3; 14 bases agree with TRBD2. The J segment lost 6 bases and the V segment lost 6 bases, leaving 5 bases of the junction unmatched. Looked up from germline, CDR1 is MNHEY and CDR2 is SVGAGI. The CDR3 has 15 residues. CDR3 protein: CASRGLAGDRDTQYF. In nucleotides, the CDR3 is TGTGCCAGCAGGGGACTAGCGGGAGACCGTGATACGCAGTATTTT.

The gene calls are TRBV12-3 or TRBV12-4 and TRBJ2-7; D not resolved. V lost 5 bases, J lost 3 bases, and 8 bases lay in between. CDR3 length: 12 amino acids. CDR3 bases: TGTGCCAGCAGTCTAATACGCTACGAGCAGTACTTC. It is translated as CASSLIRYEQYF.

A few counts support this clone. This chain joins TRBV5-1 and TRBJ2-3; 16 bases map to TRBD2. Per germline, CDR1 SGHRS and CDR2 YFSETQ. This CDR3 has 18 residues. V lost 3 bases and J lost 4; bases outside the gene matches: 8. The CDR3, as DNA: TGCGCCAGCAGCTCGGGACTAGCGGGAGGGCCTCGATCAGATACGCAGTATTTT. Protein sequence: CASSSGLAGGPRSDTQYF.

The CDR3 is CASSLLGQNYGYTF. The CDR3 nucleotides read TGTGCCAGCAGCCTTCTCGGACAGAACTATGGCTACACCTTC. The rearrangement links TRBV7-2 to TRBJ1-2; tentative D call: TRBD1 (6 bases). Deletions cut 5 bases from V and 2 bases from J, with 12 bases between. This CDR3 has 14 amino acids. The germline V gene has CDR1 SGHTA and CDR2 FQGNSA. Using reference TRBV7-2 and TRBJ1-2 for the parts outside the CDR3, the full variable domain is GAGVSQSPSNKVTEKGKDVELRCDPISGHTALYWYRQSLGQGLEFLIYFQGNSAPDKSGLPSDRFSAERTGGSVSTLTIQRTQQEDSAVYLCASSLLGQNYGYTFGSGTRLTVV.

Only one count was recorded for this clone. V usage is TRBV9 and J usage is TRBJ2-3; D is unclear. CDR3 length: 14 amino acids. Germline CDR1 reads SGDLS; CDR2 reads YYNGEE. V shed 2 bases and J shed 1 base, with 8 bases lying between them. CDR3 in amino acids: CASSVGTRTDTQYF. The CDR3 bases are TGTGCCAGCAGCGTGGGCACCCGCACAGATACGCAGTATTTT.

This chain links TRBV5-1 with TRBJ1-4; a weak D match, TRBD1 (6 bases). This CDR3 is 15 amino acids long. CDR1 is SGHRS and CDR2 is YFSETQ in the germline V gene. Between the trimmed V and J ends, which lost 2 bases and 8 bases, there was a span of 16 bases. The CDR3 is CASSLTGKSEEKLFF. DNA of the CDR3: TGCGCCAGCAGCTTAACAGGGAAATCAGAAGAAAAACTGTTTTTT.

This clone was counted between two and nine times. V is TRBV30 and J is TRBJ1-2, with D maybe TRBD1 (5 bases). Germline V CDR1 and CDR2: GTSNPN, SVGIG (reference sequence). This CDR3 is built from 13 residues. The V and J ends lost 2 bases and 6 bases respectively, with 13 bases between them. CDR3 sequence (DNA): TGTGCCTGGAGTCATACAGGAATAAATGGCTACACCTTC. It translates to CAWSHTGINGYTF.

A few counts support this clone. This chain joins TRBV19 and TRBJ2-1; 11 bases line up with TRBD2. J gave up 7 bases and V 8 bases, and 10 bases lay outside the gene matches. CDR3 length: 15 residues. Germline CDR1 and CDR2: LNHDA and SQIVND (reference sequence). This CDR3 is CASETSGSPYNEQFF. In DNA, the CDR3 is TGTGCCAGTGAAACTAGCGGGAGCCCTTATAATGAGCAGTTCTTC.

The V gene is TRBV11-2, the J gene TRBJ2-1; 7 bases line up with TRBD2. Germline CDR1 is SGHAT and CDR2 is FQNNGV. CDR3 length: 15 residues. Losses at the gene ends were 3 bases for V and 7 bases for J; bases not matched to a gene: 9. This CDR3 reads CASSLLPGGYNEQFF. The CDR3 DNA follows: TGTGCCAGCAGCTTGCTACCGGGAGGTTATAATGAGCAGTTCTTC. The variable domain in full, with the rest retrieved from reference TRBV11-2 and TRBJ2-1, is EAGVAQSPRYKIIEKRQSVAFWCNPISGHATLYWYQQILGQGPKLLIQFQNNGVVDDSQLPKDRFSAERLKGVDSTLKIQPAKLEDSAVYLCASSLLPGGYNEQFFGPGTRLTVL.

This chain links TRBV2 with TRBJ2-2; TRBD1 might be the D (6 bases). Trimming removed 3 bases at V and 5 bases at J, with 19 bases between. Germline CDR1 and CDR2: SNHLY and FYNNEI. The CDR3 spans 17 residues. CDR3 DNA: TGTGCCAGCAGTGATCGGCAGGGGCGAATCCAGACCGGGGAGCTGTTTTTT. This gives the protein CASSDRQGRIQTGELFF.

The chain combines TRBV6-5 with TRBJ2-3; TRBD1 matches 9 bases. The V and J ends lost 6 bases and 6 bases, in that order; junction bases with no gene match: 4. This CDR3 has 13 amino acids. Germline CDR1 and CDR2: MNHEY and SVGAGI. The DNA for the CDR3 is TGTGCCAGCAGGGGACAGGGTTGGGATACGCAGTATTTT. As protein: CASRGQGWDTQYF.

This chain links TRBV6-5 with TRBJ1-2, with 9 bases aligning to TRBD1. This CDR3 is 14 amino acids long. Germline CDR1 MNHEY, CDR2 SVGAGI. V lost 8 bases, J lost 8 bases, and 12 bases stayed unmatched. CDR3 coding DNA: TGTGCCAGCTTCGCACTTGGACAGGGGAGAGGCTACACCTTC. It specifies CASFALGQGRGYTF.

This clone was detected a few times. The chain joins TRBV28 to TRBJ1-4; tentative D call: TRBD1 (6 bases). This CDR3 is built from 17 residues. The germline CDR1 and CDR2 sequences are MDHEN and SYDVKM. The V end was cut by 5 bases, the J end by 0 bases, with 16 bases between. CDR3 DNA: TGTGCCAGCAGTCTCACGGACAGATCCGCAACTAATGAAAAACTGTTTTTT. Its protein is CASSLTDRSATNEKLFF.

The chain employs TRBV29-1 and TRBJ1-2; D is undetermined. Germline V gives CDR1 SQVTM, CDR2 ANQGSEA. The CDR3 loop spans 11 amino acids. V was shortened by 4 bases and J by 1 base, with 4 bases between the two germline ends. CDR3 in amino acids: CSVVVNYGYTF. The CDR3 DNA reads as TGCAGCGTTGTAGTTAACTATGGCTACACCTTC.

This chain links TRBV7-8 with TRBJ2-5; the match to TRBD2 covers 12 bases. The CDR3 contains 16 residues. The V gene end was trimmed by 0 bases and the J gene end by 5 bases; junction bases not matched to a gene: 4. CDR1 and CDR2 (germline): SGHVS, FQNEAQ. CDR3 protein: CASSLAITSGGETQYF. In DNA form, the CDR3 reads TGTGCCAGCAGCTTAGCGATCACTAGCGGGGGGGAGACCCAGTACTTC.

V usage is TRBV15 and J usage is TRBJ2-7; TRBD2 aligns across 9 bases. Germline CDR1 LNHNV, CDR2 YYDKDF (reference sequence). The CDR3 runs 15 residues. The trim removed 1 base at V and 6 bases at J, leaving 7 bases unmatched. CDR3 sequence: CATSRGLAEGLEQYF. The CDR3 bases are TGTGCCACCAGCAGAGGACTAGCGGAGGGGCTCGAGCAGTACTTC.

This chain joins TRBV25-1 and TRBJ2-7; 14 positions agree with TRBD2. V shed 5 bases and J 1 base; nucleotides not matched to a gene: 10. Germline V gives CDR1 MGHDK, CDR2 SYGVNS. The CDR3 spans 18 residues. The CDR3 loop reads CASSKTSGRAIDSYEQYF. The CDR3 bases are TGTGCCAGCAGTAAGACTAGCGGGAGGGCAATTGATTCCTACGAGCAGTACTTC.

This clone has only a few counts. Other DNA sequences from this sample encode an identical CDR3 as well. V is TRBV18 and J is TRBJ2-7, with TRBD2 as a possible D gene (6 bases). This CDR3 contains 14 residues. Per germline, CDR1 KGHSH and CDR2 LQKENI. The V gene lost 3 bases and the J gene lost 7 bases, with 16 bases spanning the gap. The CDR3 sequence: CASSPGLGKGEQYF. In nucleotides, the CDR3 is TGTGCCAGCTCACCGGGACTGGGAAAGGGGGAGCAGTACTTC.